Reported below is one T cell receptor beta chain. The antigen this receptor binds is unknown. Per-base quality was not reported, and no clone a single base away is much larger than it. The CDR3 starts with the cysteine, ends with the phenylalanine, and has 14 residues. Only the CDR3 part of the read is kept: 42 bases, read in frame from the first base. As encoded in the germline V gene (reference sequence), CDR1 is GTSNPN while CDR2 is SVGIG. Trimming takes 5 bases from V and 5 bases from J, and the germline ends sit 18 bases apart. These data originate in a study of T cell responses to AZD1222 COVID-19 vaccine (dated by TCRdb to about 2021). In the study overall: TCR sequencing was performed for over 230 trial participants, of whom some 200 were given two doses of AZD1222 and 26 were given two doses of MenACWY control vaccine. Enrollment into the trials was organized by age into subgroups of 18-55, 56-69 and 70-plus years, and those subgroups contained roughly 160, 29 and 62 TCR-sequenced participants, respectively. Findings and caveats that apply to the study as a whole: Conclusions about previously exposed vaccinees are limited because only five to seven AZD1222 recipients were SARS-CoV-2 seropositive at baseline. Participants were mostly white British, with more females than males. The authors suggested clonal diversity may have been underestimated. Spike-specific TCR breadth and depth rose significantly after two AZD1222 doses compared with day 0 and with MenACWY recipients. Nearly half of unique spike-specific TCRs reportedly recognized epitopes outside regions mutated in the B.1.351 and B.1.1.7 variants. Because no samples from the day 14 peak response were available, repertoires could be characterized only after the peak T cell response. The 56-69-year group was small, and its depth increase did not reach significance, likely because of low power. The vaccine-associated CD4 TCRs covered the entire spike protein, and the dominant responses fell in regions 160-218 and 743-854.

The CDR3 regions of human TCRbeta chains were analyzed by immunosequencing. Per the source publication's procedure: Repertoire TCRs were checked for matches against a reference library of SARS-CoV-2-specific TCRs that had been generated using the MIRA antigen-specificity platform. Breadth was defined as the fraction of unique TCRs that were SARS-CoV-2-associated. Depth was defined as the fraction of total T cells that were SARS-CoV-2-associated. Using the MIRA data, each spike-specific TCR was mapped to the spike region that the TCR reacts to and placed in a CD4 or CD8 class. Log10-transformed breadth and depth values were compared by one-way ANOVA with Sidak's multiple comparisons tests. Entries here come from immuneACCESS through TCRdb and include only in-frame sequences with V and J called. Some clones fail to appear in such tables; in the studies checked, an unresolved V gene covers under half of the shortfall, and the cause of the remainder is unknown. The V and J calls and clone size are taken from that table; D and trimming were inferred from the DNA. In this sample the table shows about 160,000 clones, roughly 88% of which occur a single time. The biggest ten clones account for 4% to 5.5% of the sample.

This specimen's time point label, per the study, means: about 28 days (+/-7) after the second vaccine dose. AZD1222 recipients whose second dose came at about 4 weeks and those whose second dose came at about 12 weeks were combined into one group, since spike-specific TCR depth and breadth did not differ between the two schedules. The vaccinee samples were drawn from two UK trials, COV001 and COV002, one of which was a single-blind randomized controlled phase 2/3 trial testing AZD1222 (ChAdOx1 nCoV-19) in healthy adults. For TCRbeta chain sequencing, PBMC samples were collected from trial participants at day 0 and at day 28 after the second dose.

The V and J segments used are TRBV30 and TRBJ1-2, with the D gene uncertain. This receptor was taken from an adult who received the AZD1222 COVID-19 vaccine. Sample: peripheral blood, taken 28 days after the second AZD1222 dose. At the DNA level, the sequence is TGTGCCTGGGGTGCCGGACCGACGACGTATGGCTACACCTTC. It encodes CAWGAGPTTYGYTF.